The rows below give T cell receptor beta chains drawn from one sample of a study of cytomegalovirus exposure and HLA in healthy donors. Clones were sequenced by immunoSEQ multiplex PCR, and TCRdb holds only the in-frame ones, with some missing. The table lists 150,000 to 200,000 clones, roughly 80% of them singletons, with 1.6% in the top ten. The material sequenced was PBMCs. Receptor source: a woman aged 50 to 65 in good health and CMV-seronegative. CDR3s include the opening cysteine and the closing phenylalanine or tryptophan. The D gene is left open where the match is weak. Size is omitted from some rows. Given values are once, few, many or a class for expanded clones.

abundance: .; v_gene: TRBV28; d_gene: .; j_gene: TRBJ1-2; CDR3aa: CASSQTVPYGYTF; CDR3nt: TGTGCCAGCAGTCAGACAGTTCCCTATGGCTACACCTTC
abundance: .; v_gene: TRBV7-9; d_gene: .; j_gene: TRBJ2-6; CDR3aa: CASSPRGSGANVLTF; CDR3nt: TGTGCCAGCAGCCCGAGAGGGAGTGGGGCCAACGTCCTGACTTTC
abundance: .; v_gene: TRBV6-6; d_gene: .; j_gene: TRBJ2-2; CDR3aa: CASSLTGSGELFF; CDR3nt: TGTGCCAGCAGCCTAACAGGATCCGGGGAGCTGTTTTTT
abundance: .; v_gene: TRBV5-1; d_gene: TRBD2; j_gene: TRBJ2-1; CDR3aa: CASSFEGAGGSWEQFF; CDR3nt: TGCGCCAGCAGCTTTGAAGGGGCGGGAGGGTCGTGGGAGCAGTTCTTC
abundance: .; v_gene: TRBV19; d_gene: .; j_gene: TRBJ2-3; CDR3aa: CASQNVAGMLNTQYF; CDR3nt: TGTGCCAGTCAGAACGTGGCAGGGATGCTAAATACGCAGTATTTT
abundance: .; v_gene: TRBV18; d_gene: TRBD1; j_gene: TRBJ2-1; CDR3aa: CASSPSGQGLHEQFF; CDR3nt: TGTGCCAGCTCACCCTCGGGACAGGGTCTCCATGAGCAGTTCTTC
abundance: .; v_gene: TRBV29-1; d_gene: TRBD1; j_gene: TRBJ2-2; CDR3aa: CSVDQGAVGTGELFF; CDR3nt: TGCAGCGTTGACCAGGGGGCGGTGGGCACCGGGGAGCTGTTTTTT
abundance: few; v_gene: TRBV5-8; d_gene: .; j_gene: TRBJ1-1; CDR3aa: CASSLQINTEAFF; CDR3nt: TGTGCCAGCAGCTTGCAGATTAACACTGAAGCTTTCTTT
abundance: few; v_gene: TRBV4-1; d_gene: TRBD2; j_gene: TRBJ2-7; CDR3aa: CASSQGLAGTYEQYF; CDR3nt: TGCGCCAGCAGCCAAGGACTAGCGGGAACCTACGAGCAGTACTTC
abundance: few; v_gene: TRBV6-5; d_gene: .; j_gene: TRBJ2-7; CDR3aa: CASSYSITGYYEQYF; CDR3nt: TGTGCCAGCAGTTACTCGATCACGGGATACTACGAGCAGTACTTC
abundance: .; v_gene: TRBV7-9; d_gene: .; j_gene: TRBJ2-3; CDR3aa: CASSLASKPGDTQYF; CDR3nt: TGTGCCAGCAGCTTAGCTTCAAAACCGGGTGATACGCAGTATTTT
abundance: few; v_gene: TRBV18; d_gene: TRBD1; j_gene: TRBJ1-1; CDR3aa: CASSPQGGQYEAFF; CDR3nt: TGTGCCAGCTCACCACAGGGGGGACAGTATGAAGCTTTCTTT
abundance: .; v_gene: TRBV5-1; d_gene: .; j_gene: TRBJ1-1; CDR3aa: CASSLSGEAFF; CDR3nt: TGCGCCAGCAGCTTGTCAGGTGAAGCTTTCTTT
abundance: once; v_gene: TRBV6-1; d_gene: TRBD1; j_gene: TRBJ1-3; CDR3aa: CASSDLRGLRGNTIYF; CDR3nt: TGTGCCAGCAGTGATTTGAGGGGGCTTCGAGGAAACACCATATATTTT
abundance: .; v_gene: TRBV5-1; d_gene: TRBD1; j_gene: TRBJ1-2; CDR3aa: CASSPQGQGYGYTF; CDR3nt: TGCGCCAGCAGCCCCCAGGGACAGGGATATGGCTACACCTTC
abundance: .; v_gene: TRBV28; d_gene: TRBD1; j_gene: TRBJ1-2; CDR3aa: CASSFRGRNYGYTF; CDR3nt: TGTGCCAGCAGTTTCAGGGGGCGAAACTATGGCTACACCTTC
abundance: .; v_gene: TRBV7-9; d_gene: .; j_gene: TRBJ2-2; CDR3aa: CASSLAKETNTGELFF; CDR3nt: TGTGCCAGCAGCCTCGCTAAGGAGACGAACACCGGGGAGCTGTTTTTT
abundance: .; v_gene: TRBV6-5; d_gene: .; j_gene: TRBJ1-1; CDR3aa: CASSERENTEAFF; CDR3nt: TGTGCCAGCAGTGAGCGCGAGAACACTGAAGCTTTCTTT
abundance: .; v_gene: TRBV7-9; d_gene: TRBD1; j_gene: TRBJ1-4; CDR3aa: CSSSPGTGEVYEKLFF; CDR3nt: TGTTCCAGCAGCCCAGGGACAGGGGAGGTCTACGAAAAACTGTTTTTT
abundance: .; v_gene: TRBV9; d_gene: TRBD2; j_gene: TRBJ2-3; CDR3aa: CASSVAGLARDTQYF; CDR3nt: TGTGCCAGCAGCGTAGCTGGACTAGCAAGAGATACGCAGTATTTT
abundance: once; v_gene: TRBV18; d_gene: .; j_gene: TRBJ1-2; CDR3aa: CVSSPGPEYGYTF; CDR3nt: TGTGTCAGCTCACCAGGGCCAGAGTATGGCTACACCTTC
abundance: .; v_gene: TRBV11-2; d_gene: .; j_gene: TRBJ1-4; CDR3aa: CASSVGGRVDEKLFF; CDR3nt: TGTGCCAGCAGCGTTGGTGGCAGGGTGGATGAAAAACTGTTTTTT
abundance: .; v_gene: TRBV5-1; d_gene: TRBD1; j_gene: TRBJ1-2; CDR3aa: CASSLLEWMDRAVGGYTF; CDR3nt: TGCGCCAGCAGCTTGTTAGAGTGGATGGACAGGGCAGTAGGAGGCTACACCTTC
abundance: once; v_gene: TRBV10-3; d_gene: TRBD1; j_gene: TRBJ2-1; CDR3aa: CAISGQGASYNEQFF; CDR3nt: TGTGCCATCAGTGGCCAGGGGGCCTCGTACAATGAGCAGTTCTTC
abundance: .; v_gene: TRBV7-6; d_gene: TRBD2; j_gene: TRBJ2-5; CDR3aa: CASSLAGTRETQYF; CDR3nt: TGTGCCAGCAGCTTAGCTGGGACTAGGGAGACCCAGTACTTC
abundance: .; v_gene: TRBV5-4; d_gene: .; j_gene: TRBJ1-1; CDR3aa: CASSPTGSDRNTEAFF; CDR3nt: TGTGCCAGCAGCCCAACAGGGAGCGATAGGAACACTGAAGCTTTCTTT
abundance: few; v_gene: TRBV27; d_gene: TRBD1; j_gene: TRBJ1-4; CDR3aa: CASTDRESEKLFF; CDR3nt: TGTGCCAGCACGGACAGGGAGTCCGAAAAACTGTTTTTT
abundance: few; v_gene: TRBV28; d_gene: .; j_gene: TRBJ1-5; CDR3aa: CASHRSHSNQPQHF; CDR3nt: TGTGCCAGCCACAGGTCACATAGCAATCAGCCCCAGCATTTT
abundance: .; v_gene: TRBV29-1; d_gene: .; j_gene: TRBJ2-7; CDR3aa: CSVIPGTPFPEQYF; CDR3nt: TGCAGCGTCATACCGGGGACACCCTTCCCCGAGCAGTACTTC
abundance: .; v_gene: TRBV6-5; d_gene: .; j_gene: TRBJ2-7; CDR3aa: CASSIQGEQYF; CDR3nt: TGTGCCAGCAGCATCCAGGGGGAGCAGTACTTC
abundance: .; v_gene: TRBV4-3; d_gene: TRBD2; j_gene: TRBJ2-2; CDR3aa: CASSQPPPGGTDTGELFF; CDR3nt: TGCGCCAGCAGCCAACCCCCGCCGGGGGGGACGGACACCGGGGAGCTGTTTTTT
abundance: once; v_gene: TRBV15; d_gene: .; j_gene: TRBJ1-4; CDR3aa: CATSTGGTTNEKLFF; CDR3nt: TGTGCCACCAGTACGGGGGGAACAACTAATGAAAAACTGTTTTTT
abundance: .; v_gene: TRBV11-2; d_gene: TRBD2; j_gene: TRBJ2-7; CDR3aa: CASSPRGLARPGAYEQYF; CDR3nt: TGTGCCAGCAGCCCTCGGGGACTAGCGCGTCCGGGGGCCTACGAGCAGTACTTC
abundance: .; v_gene: TRBV25-1; d_gene: .; j_gene: TRBJ1-2; CDR3aa: CASKRSGADGYTF; CDR3nt: TGTGCCAGCAAGCGCTCAGGGGCGGATGGCTACACCTTC
abundance: few; v_gene: TRBV2; d_gene: TRBD1; j_gene: TRBJ1-1; CDR3aa: CASRGAGGRTEAFF; CDR3nt: TGTGCCAGCAGAGGCGCAGGGGGAAGGACTGAAGCTTTCTTT
abundance: once; v_gene: TRBV11-1; d_gene: .; j_gene: TRBJ2-1; CDR3aa: CASSLGLGGNEQFF; CDR3nt: TGTGCCAGCAGCTTAGGCCTGGGGGGTAATGAGCAGTTCTTC
abundance: .; v_gene: TRBV7-2; d_gene: .; j_gene: TRBJ1-1; CDR3aa: CASSPTDSGHTEAFF; CDR3nt: TGTGCCAGCAGCCCCACTGACAGCGGGCACACTGAAGCTTTCTTT
abundance: few; v_gene: TRBV29-1; d_gene: TRBD1; j_gene: TRBJ1-1; CDR3aa: CSVTTGSDTEAFF; CDR3nt: TGCAGCGTTACGACAGGGTCGGACACTGAAGCTTTCTTT
abundance: .; v_gene: TRBV5-1; d_gene: .; j_gene: TRBJ1-1; CDR3aa: CASSLGIGDTEAFF; CDR3nt: TGCGCCAGCAGCTTGGGGATCGGGGACACTGAAGCTTTCTTT
abundance: .; v_gene: TRBV9; d_gene: TRBD2; j_gene: TRBJ2-2; CDR3aa: CASGAGTSGRGTGELFF; CDR3nt: TGTGCCAGTGGGGCCGGGACTAGCGGGAGAGGGACCGGGGAGCTGTTTTTT
abundance: few; v_gene: TRBV11-3; d_gene: TRBD1; j_gene: TRBJ2-1; CDR3aa: CASSWTGGSTKQFF; CDR3nt: TGTGCCAGCAGCTGGACAGGGGGTTCAACCAAGCAGTTCTTC
abundance: .; v_gene: TRBV9; d_gene: .; j_gene: TRBJ2-3; CDR3aa: CASSVAGGQSTDMQYF; CDR3nt: TGTGCCAGCAGCGTAGCGGGGGGCCAAAGCACAGATATGCAGTATTTT
abundance: few; v_gene: TRBV7-9; d_gene: .; j_gene: TRBJ2-1; CDR3aa: CASSLASRSYNEQFF; CDR3nt: TGTGCCAGCAGCTTGGCTAGTAGGTCCTACAATGAGCAGTTCTTC
abundance: .; v_gene: TRBV7-2; d_gene: TRBD1; j_gene: TRBJ1-1; CDR3aa: CASSSGWTGGMNTEAFF; CDR3nt: TGTGCCAGCAGCTCAGGGTGGACAGGGGGAATGAACACTGAAGCTTTCTTT
abundance: few; v_gene: TRBV4-1; d_gene: .; j_gene: TRBJ1-2; CDR3aa: CASSVDSNYGYTF; CDR3nt: TGCGCCAGCAGCGTCGACAGCAACTATGGCTACACCTTC
abundance: .; v_gene: TRBV28; d_gene: TRBD1; j_gene: TRBJ1-5; CDR3aa: CASIEGQGYQPQHF; CDR3nt: TGTGCCAGCATCGAAGGACAGGGTTATCAGCCCCAGCATTTT
abundance: few; v_gene: TRBV19; d_gene: .; j_gene: TRBJ2-1; CDR3aa: CASSMGGLPASYNEQFF; CDR3nt: TGTGCCAGTAGTATGGGGGGGCTGCCCGCGTCCTACAATGAGCAGTTCTTC
abundance: .; v_gene: TRBV15; d_gene: .; j_gene: TRBJ2-7; CDR3aa: CATSQGGDSYEQYF; CDR3nt: TGTGCCACCAGCCAGGGCGGTGACTCCTACGAGCAGTACTTC
abundance: .; v_gene: TRBV6-5; d_gene: .; j_gene: TRBJ2-7; CDR3aa: CASSSRPYEQYF; CDR3nt: TGTGCCAGCAGTTCGCGGCCCTACGAGCAGTACTTC
abundance: .; v_gene: TRBV18; d_gene: TRBD1; j_gene: TRBJ2-6; CDR3aa: CASSPGTGAGANVLTF; CDR3nt: TGTGCCAGCTCACCTGGGACAGGGGCCGGGGCCAACGTCCTGACTTTC
abundance: .; v_gene: TRBV9; d_gene: .; j_gene: TRBJ1-2; CDR3aa: CASSDPGAQKSYGYTF; CDR3nt: TGTGCCAGCAGCGACCCTGGGGCTCAGAAAAGCTATGGCTACACCTTC